This TCR beta chain stems from a study of T-cell reconstitution after alpha-beta-depleted transplantation in children (TCRdb year 2016). Regarding the study in general: T-cell immune reconstitution after TCRalphabeta/CD19-depleted allogeneic hematopoietic cell transplantation in children was quantitatively tracked in the study by means of TCR repertoire profiling.

This clonotype was recorded many times. This receptor's antigen is unknown. Base qualities are not provided; no much larger clone lies one nucleotide away. Library prep was done by PCR. The reads were generated on an Illumina HiSeq 2500. TCR libraries were prepared with molecular barcoding, using unique molecular identifiers to normalize TCRbeta repertoire quantification. TCRdb trimmed the raw reads at Q25, called clones with MiXCR and kept productive beta chains. Duplicate CDR3 protein sequences are folded into a single record with the most common DNA and genes. This sample has about 230,000 distinct CDR3 sequences in its table, and 8.5% to 10% of those were observed once. 6.2% of the sample is held by the ten biggest clonotypes. Trimming costs V 2 bases and J 2 bases, and their ends lie 7 bases apart. The CDR3, cysteine through phenylalanine, is 14 amino acids long. Only the CDR3 part of the read is kept: 42 bases, read in frame from the first base. According to the germline V gene (reference sequence), CDR1 reads LNHNV and CDR2 reads YYDKDF.

The clonotype was recovered from a human donor who donated a stem cell graft to a child with acute lymphoblastic leukemia. The sample consisted of PBMCs from the stem cell graft donor, taken from the stem cell graft. The rearranged segments are TRBV15 and TRBJ1-5; possibly the D gene is TRBD1, per 5 matching bases. DNA sequence: TGTGCCACCAGCAGAAAACAGGGCAATCAGCCCCAGCATTTT. Its protein is CATSRKQGNQPQHF.